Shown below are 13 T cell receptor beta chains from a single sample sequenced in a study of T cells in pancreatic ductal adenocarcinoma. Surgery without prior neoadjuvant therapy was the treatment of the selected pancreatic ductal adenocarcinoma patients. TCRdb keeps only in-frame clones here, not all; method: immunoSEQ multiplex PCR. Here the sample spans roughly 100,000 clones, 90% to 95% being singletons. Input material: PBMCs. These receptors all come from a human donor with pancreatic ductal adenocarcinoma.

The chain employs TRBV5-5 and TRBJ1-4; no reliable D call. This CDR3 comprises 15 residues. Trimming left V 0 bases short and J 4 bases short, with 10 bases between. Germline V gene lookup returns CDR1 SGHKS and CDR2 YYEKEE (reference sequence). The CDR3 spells CASSLDPGINEKLFF. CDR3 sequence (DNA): TGTGCCAGCAGCTTGGATCCGGGGATTAATGAAAAACTGTTTTTT.

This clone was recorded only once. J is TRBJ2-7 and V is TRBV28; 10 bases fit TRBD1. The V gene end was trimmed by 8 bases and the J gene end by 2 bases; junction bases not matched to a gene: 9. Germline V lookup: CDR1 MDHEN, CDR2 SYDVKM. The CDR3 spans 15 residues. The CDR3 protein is CASEGQGTTAYEQYF. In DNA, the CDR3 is TGTGCCAGCGAGGGACAGGGGACCACCGCCTACGAGCAGTACTTC.

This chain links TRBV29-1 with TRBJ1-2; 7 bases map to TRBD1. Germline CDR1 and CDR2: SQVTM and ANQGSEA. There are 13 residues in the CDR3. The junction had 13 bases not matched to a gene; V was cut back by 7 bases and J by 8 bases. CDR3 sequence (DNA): TGCAGCGCGGATCCCCGACAGGGATCGGGCTACACCTTC. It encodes CSADPRQGSGYTF.

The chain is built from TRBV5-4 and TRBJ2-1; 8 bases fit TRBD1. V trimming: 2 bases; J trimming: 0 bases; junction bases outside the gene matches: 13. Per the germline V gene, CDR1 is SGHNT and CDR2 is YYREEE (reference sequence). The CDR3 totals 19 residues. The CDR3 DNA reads TGTGCCAGCAGCTTTCGCGCGGGGACAGGCCATTTCTCCTACAATGAGCAGTTCTTC. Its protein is CASSFRAGTGHFSYNEQFF.

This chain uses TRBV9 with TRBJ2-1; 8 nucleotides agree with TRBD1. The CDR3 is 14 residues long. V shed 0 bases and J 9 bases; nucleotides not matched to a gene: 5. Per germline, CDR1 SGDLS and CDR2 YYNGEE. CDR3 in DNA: TGTGCCAGCAGCGTAGACGGACAGGGAGGTGAGCAGTTCTTC. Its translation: CASSVDGQGGEQFF.

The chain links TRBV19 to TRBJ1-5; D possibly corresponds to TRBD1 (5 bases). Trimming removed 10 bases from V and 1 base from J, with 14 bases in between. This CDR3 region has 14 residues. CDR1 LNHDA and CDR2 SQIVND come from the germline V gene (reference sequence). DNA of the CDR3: TGTGCCACGCAGGGTTTTGGGAGCAATCAGCCCCAGCATTTT. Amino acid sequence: CATQGFGSNQPQHF. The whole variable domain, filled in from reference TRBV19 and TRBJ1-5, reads DGGITQSPKYLFRKEGQNVTLSCEQNLNHDAMYWYRQDPGQGLRLIYYSQIVNDFQKGDIAEGYSVSREKKESFPLTVTSAQKNPTAFYLCATQGFGSNQPQHFGDGTRLSIL.

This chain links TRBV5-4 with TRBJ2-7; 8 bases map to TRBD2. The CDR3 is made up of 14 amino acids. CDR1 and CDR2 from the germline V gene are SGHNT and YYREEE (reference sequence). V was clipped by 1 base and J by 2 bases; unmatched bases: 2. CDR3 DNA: TGTGCCAGCAGCTTGAGTAGCGGGACCTACGAGCAGTACTTC. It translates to CASSLSSGTYEQYF.

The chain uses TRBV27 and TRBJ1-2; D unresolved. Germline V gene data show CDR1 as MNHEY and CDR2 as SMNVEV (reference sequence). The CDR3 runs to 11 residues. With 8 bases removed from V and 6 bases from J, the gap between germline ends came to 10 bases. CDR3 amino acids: CASGLRNGYTF. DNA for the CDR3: TGTGCCAGCGGACTCAGGAATGGCTACACCTTC.

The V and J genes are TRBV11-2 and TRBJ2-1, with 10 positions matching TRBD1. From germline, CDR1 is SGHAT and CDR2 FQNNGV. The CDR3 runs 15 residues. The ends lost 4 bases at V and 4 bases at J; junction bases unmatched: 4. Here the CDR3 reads CASSWGTGDYNEQFF. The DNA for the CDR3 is TGTGCCAGCAGCTGGGGGACAGGGGATTACAATGAGCAGTTCTTC.

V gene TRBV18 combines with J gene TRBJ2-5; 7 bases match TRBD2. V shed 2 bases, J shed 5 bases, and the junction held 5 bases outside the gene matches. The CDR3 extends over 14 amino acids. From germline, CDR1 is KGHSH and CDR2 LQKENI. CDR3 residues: CASSPAGDWETQYF. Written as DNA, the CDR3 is TGTGCCAGCTCACCAGCGGGAGACTGGGAGACCCAGTACTTC. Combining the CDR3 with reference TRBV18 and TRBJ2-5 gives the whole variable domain NAGVMQNPRHLVRRRGQEARLRCSPMKGHSHVYWYRQLPEEGLKFMVYLQKENIIDESGMPKERFSAEFPKEGPSILRIQQVVRGDSAAYFCASSPAGDWETQYFGPGTRLLVL.

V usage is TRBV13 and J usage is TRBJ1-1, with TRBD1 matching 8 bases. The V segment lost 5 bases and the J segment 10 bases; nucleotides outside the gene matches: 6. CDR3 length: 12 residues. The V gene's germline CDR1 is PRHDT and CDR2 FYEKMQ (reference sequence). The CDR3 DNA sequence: TGTGCCAGCAGCCTAAGGACAGGGCGAGCTTTCTTT. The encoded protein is CASSLRTGRAFF.

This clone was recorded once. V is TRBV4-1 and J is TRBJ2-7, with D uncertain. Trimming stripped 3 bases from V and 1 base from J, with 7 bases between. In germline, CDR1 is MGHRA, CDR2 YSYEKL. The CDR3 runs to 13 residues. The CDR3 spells CASSHGRSYEQYF. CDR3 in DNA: TGCGCCAGCAGCCATGGCCGATCCTACGAGCAGTACTTC.

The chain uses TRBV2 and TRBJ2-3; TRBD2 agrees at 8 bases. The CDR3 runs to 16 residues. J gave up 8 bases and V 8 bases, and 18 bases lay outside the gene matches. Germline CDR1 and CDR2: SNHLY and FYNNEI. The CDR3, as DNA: TGTGCCAGCCGCTCAGGATTAGCGGGACGCCGCAGTACGCAGTATTTT. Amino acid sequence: CASRSGLAGRRSTQYF.